The 8 T cell receptor beta chains in this list originate from one sample, sequenced in a study of T-cell memory formation after mild COVID-19. One entry per CDR3 protein results from TCRdb running MiXCR on the 5' RACE reads. The data show 130,000 to 150,000 distinct CDR3 sequences, roughly 6.3% seen once. The sample was PBMCs or a T cell subset sorted from them (not recorded which). The origin of the receptors is an adult woman who had mild COVID-19 (a few samples of this study predate the infection). Cell type and time point are not known.

CDR3 bases: TGTGCCAGCAGTTACTCCAGACTCCACTACAATGAGCAGTTCTTC. Translated, it gives CASSYSRLHYNEQFF. This chain connects TRBV6-2 or TRBV6-3 to TRBJ2-1; unclear D gene. The V gene's germline CDR1 is MNHEY and CDR2 SVGEGT. The ends were cut back, 0 bases at V and 3 bases at J, with 9 bases in the middle. The CDR3 contains 15 residues.

This clonotype has only a few counts. The J gene is TRBJ2-7, the V gene TRBV5-1; 10 bases match TRBD2. Germline values: CDR1 SGHRS, CDR2 YFSETQ. J gave up 5 bases and V 0 bases, and 5 bases lay outside the gene matches. The CDR3 runs to 15 residues. This CDR3 reads CASSLERGGLNEQYF. The CDR3 DNA follows: TGCGCCAGCAGCTTGGAGCGGGGGGGCCTCAACGAGCAGTACTTC.

This clonotype has at least ten counts. The chain employs TRBV29-1 and TRBJ2-2; D gene uncertain. Deletions cut 3 bases from V and 3 bases from J, with 11 bases between. The CDR3 covers 14 residues. CDR1 and CDR2 from the germline V gene are SQVTM and ANQGSEA. In DNA form, the CDR3 reads TGCAGCGTTGAGGCCAGGACCCACACCGGGGAGCTGTTTTTT. This sequence encodes CSVEARTHTGELFF.

The V call is TRBV12-3 or TRBV12-4, the J call TRBJ1-2; D is possibly TRBD1 (5 bases). V gave up 5 bases and J gave up 8 bases, with 15 bases separating them. CDR3 length: 13 residues. CDR3 sequence reads: CASSQVRGGGYTF. Written as DNA, the CDR3 is TGTGCCAGCAGTCAAGTGAGGGGCGGAGGCTACACCTTC.

Ten or more counts support this clonotype. The V and J genes are TRBV7-2 and TRBJ2-5; possibly TRBD2 for D (5 bases). V was cut by 1 base and J by 5 bases, with 8 bases left in between. This CDR3 region has 13 residues. Germline V gene data show CDR1 as SGHTA and CDR2 as FQGNSA. CDR3 residues: CASSLDRRETQYF. The CDR3 DNA is TGTGCCAGCAGCTTAGATCGGAGGGAGACCCAGTACTTC.

The chain recombines TRBV19 with TRBJ1-1; the D gene is possibly TRBD1 (6 bases). The V end lost 5 bases, the J end lost 4 bases, and 14 bases lay between the germline ends. There are 14 residues in the CDR3. The germline gives CDR1 LNHDA, CDR2 SQIVND (reference sequence). This CDR3 reads CASSPDPRGTEAFF. The CDR3, as DNA: TGTGCCAGTAGTCCGGACCCCAGGGGCACTGAAGCTTTCTTT.

This clonotype has only a few counts. The chain couples TRBV9 to TRBJ2-5; D might be TRBD1 or TRBD2, each matching 5 bases. This CDR3 contains 13 residues. Germline values: CDR1 SGDLS, CDR2 YYNGEE. V was cut by 0 bases and J by 5 bases, with 8 bases left in between. The CDR3 sequence is CASSVGGDETQYF. The CDR3 region has the DNA TGTGCCAGCAGCGTAGGAGGGGACGAGACCCAGTACTTC. Full variable domain (missing parts from reference TRBV9 and TRBJ2-5): DSGVTQTPKHLITATGQRVTLRCSPRSGDLSVYWYQQSLDQGLQFLIQYYNGEERAKGNILERFSAQQFPDLHSELNLSSLELGDSALYFCASSVGGDETQYFGPGTRLLVL.

Ten or more counts support this clonotype. The J gene is TRBJ2-3, the V gene TRBV7-2; D is possibly TRBD1 or TRBD2 (5 bases each). CDR1 is SGHTA, CDR2 FQGNSA, per germline. The V and J ends lost 4 bases and 4 bases respectively, with 9 bases between them. The CDR3 spans 13 residues. CDR3 DNA: TGTGCCAGCAGCTACTCGGGGCCAGATACGCAGTATTTT. Translating gives CASSYSGPDTQYF.